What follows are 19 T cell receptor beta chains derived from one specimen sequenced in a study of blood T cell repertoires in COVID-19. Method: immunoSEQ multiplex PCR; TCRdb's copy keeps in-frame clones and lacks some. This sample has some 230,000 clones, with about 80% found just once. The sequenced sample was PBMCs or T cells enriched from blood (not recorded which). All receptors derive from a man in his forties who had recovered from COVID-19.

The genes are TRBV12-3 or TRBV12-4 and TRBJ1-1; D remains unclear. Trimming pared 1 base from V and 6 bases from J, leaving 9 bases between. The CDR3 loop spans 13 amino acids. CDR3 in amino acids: CASSLGGGAEAFF. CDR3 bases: TGTGCCAGCAGTTTAGGAGGCGGGGCTGAAGCTTTCTTT.

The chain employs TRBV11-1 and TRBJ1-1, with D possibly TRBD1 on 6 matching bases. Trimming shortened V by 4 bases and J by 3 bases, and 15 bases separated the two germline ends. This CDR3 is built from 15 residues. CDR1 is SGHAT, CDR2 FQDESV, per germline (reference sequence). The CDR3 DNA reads TGTGCCAGCAGCTCCTACAGGGCGGGGGACACTGAAGCTTTCTTT. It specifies CASSSYRAGDTEAFF.

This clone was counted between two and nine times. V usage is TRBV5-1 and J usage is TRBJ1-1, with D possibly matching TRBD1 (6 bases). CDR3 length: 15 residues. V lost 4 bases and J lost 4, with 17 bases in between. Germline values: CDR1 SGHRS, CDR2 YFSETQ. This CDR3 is CASSQQGREGTEAFF. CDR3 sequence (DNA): TGCGCCAGCAGCCAACAGGGTAGGGAGGGCACTGAAGCTTTCTTT.

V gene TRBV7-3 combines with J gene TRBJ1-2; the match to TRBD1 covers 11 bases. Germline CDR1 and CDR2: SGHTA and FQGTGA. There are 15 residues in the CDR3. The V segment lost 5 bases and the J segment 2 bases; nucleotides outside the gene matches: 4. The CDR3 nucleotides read TGTGCCAGCAGCGGTGGGACAGGGGGGAACTATGGCTACACCTTC. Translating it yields CASSGGTGGNYGYTF.

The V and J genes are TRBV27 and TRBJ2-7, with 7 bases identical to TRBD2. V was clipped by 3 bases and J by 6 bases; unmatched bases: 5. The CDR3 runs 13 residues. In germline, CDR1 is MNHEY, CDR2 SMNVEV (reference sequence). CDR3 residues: CASSLGRGGEQYF. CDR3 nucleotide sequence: TGTGCCAGCAGTTTGGGGAGGGGTGGCGAGCAGTACTTC.

The CDR3 sequence: CASSPPGQSYEQYF. The CDR3 DNA reads TGTGCCAGCAGTCCCCCGGGACAGAGCTACGAGCAGTACTTC. This chain uses TRBV27 with TRBJ2-7; 7 bases line up with TRBD1. CDR1 and CDR2 from the germline V gene are MNHEY and SMNVEV (reference sequence). CDR3 length equals 14 residues. With 5 bases clipped from V and 3 bases from J, the junction kept 7 bases outside the gene matches.

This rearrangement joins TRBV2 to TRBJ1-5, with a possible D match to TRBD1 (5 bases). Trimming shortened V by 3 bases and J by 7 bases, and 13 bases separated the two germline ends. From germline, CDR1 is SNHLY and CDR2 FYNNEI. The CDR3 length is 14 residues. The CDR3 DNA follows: TGTGCCAGCAGTGATCAGGGCGCGGGGCAGCCCCAGCATTTT. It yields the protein CASSDQGAGQPQHF. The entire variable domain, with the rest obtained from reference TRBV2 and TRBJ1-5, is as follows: EPEVTQTPSHQVTQMGQEVILRCVPISNHLYFYWYRQILGQKVEFLVSFYNNEISEKSEIFDDQFSVERPDGSNFTLKIRSTKLEDSAMYFCASSDQGAGQPQHFGDGTRLSIL.

As DNA, the CDR3 is TGTGCCAGCAGCCAATATAACTCTGGAAACACCATATATTTT. Amino acids: CASSQYNSGNTIYF. The chain uses TRBV3-1 (or the pseudogene TRBV3-2) and TRBJ1-3; unclear D gene. Trimming cost V 2 bases and J 0 bases, with 5 bases left between them. The CDR3 is 14 amino acids. Per germline, CDR1 LGHDT and CDR2 YNNKEL (reference sequence).

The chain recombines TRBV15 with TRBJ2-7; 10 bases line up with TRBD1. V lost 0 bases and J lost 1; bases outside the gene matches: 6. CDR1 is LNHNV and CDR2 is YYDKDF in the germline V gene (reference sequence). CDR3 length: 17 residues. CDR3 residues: CATSRDRRDRGSYEQYF. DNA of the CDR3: TGTGCCACCAGCAGAGATCGTAGGGACAGGGGATCCTACGAGCAGTACTTC.

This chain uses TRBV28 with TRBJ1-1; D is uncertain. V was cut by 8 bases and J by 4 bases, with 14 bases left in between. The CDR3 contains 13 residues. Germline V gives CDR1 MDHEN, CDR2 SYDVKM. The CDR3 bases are TGTGCCAGCCCCTCGGAGAGGGTCACTGAAGCTTTCTTT. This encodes CASPSERVTEAFF.

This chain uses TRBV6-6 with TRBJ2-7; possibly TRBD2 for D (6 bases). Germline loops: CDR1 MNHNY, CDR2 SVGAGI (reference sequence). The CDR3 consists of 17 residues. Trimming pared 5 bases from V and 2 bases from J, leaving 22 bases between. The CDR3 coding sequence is TGTGCCAGCAGTCTGATGATGTCCGGGACTCAGGCCTACGAGCAGTACTTC. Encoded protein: CASSLMMSGTQAYEQYF.

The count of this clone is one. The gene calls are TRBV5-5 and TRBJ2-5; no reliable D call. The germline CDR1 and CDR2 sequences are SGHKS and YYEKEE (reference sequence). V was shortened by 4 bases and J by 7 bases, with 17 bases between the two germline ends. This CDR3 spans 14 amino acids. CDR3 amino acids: CASSLDYSGVTQYF. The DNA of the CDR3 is TGTGCCAGCAGCCTGGATTACTCGGGTGTGACCCAGTACTTC.

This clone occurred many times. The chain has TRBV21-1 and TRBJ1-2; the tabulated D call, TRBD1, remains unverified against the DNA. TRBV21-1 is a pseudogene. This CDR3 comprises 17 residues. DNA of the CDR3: TGTGCCAGCAGTCCCCCGGGACAGATTTCATTTAACTATGGCTACACCTTC. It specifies CASSPPGQISFNYGYTF.

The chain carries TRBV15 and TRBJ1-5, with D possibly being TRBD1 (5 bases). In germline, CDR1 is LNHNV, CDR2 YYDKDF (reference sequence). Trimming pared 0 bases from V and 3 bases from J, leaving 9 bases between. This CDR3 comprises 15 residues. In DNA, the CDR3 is TGTGCCACCAGCAGAGACAGGGCGATCAATCAGCCCCAGCATTTT. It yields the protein CATSRDRAINQPQHF.

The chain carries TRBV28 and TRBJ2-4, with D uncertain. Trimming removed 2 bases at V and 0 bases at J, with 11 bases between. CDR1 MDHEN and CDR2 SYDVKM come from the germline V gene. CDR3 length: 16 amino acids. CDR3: CASSLAGSKAKNIQYF. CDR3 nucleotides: TGTGCCAGCAGTTTAGCTGGCTCGAAAGCCAAAAACATTCAGTACTTC.

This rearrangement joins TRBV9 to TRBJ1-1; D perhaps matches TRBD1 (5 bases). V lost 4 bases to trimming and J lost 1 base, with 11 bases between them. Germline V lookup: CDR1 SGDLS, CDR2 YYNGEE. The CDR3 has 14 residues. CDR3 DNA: TGTGCCAGCAGCAAAGGGGCGGCGAACACTGAAGCTTTCTTT. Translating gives CASSKGAANTEAFF.

CDR3 sequence: CASSYWATGELFF. The CDR3 DNA follows: TGTGCCAGCAGTTACTGGGCCACCGGGGAGCTGTTTTTT. The rearrangement uses TRBV6-2 or TRBV6-3 and TRBJ2-2; D remains unclear. With 1 base removed from V and 4 bases from J, the gap between germline ends came to 4 bases. Germline loops: CDR1 MNHEY, CDR2 SVGEGT. CDR3 length equals 13 residues.

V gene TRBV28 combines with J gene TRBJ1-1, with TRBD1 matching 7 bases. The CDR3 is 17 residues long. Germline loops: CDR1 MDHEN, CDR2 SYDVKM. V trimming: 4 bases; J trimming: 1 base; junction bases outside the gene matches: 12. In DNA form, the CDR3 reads TGTGCCAGCAGTTCCCTCCGACAGGGCAGTCAGAACACTGAAGCTTTCTTT. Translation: CASSSLRQGSQNTEAFF.

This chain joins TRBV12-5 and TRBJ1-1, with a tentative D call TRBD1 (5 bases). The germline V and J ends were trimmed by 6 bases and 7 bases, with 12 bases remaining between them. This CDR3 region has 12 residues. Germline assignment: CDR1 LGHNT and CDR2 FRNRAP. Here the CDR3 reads CASGVDTSEAFF. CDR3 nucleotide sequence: TGTGCTAGTGGCGTGGACACAAGTGAAGCTTTCTTT.